This T cell receptor (beta chain) was identified in a study of T cell responses to AZD1222 COVID-19 vaccine. Trimming left V 7 bases short and J 7 bases short, with 16 bases between. CDR3 length: 13 amino acids. Germline values: CDR1 MNHEY, CDR2 SVGAGI. The method was immunoSEQ multiplex PCR; TCRdb's version includes in-frame clones alone and lacks a portion of them. The table lists 100,000 or so clones, 70% to 90% of them singletons. The chain carries TRBV6-5 and TRBJ1-2; possible D gene TRBD1, 6 bases. The sequences come from peripheral blood, collected on day 0 of AZD1222 vaccination. The clonotype originates from an adult in good health. In nucleotides, the CDR3 is TGTGCCAGCACCCCCGGGGGGGGCGGTGGCTACACCTTC. Translation: CASTPGGGGGYTF.